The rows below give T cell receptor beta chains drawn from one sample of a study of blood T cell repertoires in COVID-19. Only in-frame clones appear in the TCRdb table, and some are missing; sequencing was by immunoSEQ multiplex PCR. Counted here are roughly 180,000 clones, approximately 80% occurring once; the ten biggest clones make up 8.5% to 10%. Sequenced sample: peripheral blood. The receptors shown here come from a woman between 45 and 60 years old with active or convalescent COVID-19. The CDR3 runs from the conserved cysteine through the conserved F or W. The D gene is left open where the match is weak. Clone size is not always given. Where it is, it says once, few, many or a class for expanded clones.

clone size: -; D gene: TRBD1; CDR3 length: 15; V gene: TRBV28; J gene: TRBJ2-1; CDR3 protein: CASGPGTGDPNEQFF; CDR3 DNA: TGTGCCAGCGGTCCCGGGACAGGAGACCCCAATGAGCAGTTCTTC
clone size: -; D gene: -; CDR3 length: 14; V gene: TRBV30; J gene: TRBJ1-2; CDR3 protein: CAWSVPLVEFGYTF; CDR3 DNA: TGTGCCTGGAGTGTACCCTTGGTTGAGTTTGGCTACACCTTC
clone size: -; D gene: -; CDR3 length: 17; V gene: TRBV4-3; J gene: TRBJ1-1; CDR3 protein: CASSQELARTQNTEAFF; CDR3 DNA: TGCGCCAGCAGCCAAGAATTGGCTAGGACACAGAACACTGAAGCTTTCTTT
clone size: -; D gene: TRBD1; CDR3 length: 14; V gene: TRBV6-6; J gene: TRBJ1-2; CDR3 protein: CASTSGGGAGGYTF; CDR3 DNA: TGTGCCAGCACCTCCGGAGGGGGCGCGGGTGGCTACACCTTC
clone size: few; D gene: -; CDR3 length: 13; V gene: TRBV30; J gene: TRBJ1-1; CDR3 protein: CAWSVQGLTEAFF; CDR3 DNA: TGTGCCTGGAGTGTACAGGGTCTCACTGAAGCTTTCTTT
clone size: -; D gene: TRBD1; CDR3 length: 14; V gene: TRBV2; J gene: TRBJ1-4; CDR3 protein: CASSFGTGSEKLFF; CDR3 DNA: TGTGCCAGCAGCTTCGGGACAGGGTCTGAAAAACTGTTTTTT
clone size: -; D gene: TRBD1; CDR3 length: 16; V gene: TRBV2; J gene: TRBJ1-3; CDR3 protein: CASSDQQGRAGNTIYF; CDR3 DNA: TGTGCCAGCAGTGATCAACAGGGGAGAGCTGGAAACACCATATATTTT
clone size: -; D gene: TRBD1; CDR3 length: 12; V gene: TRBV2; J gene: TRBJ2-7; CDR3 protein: CASRSGGSEQYF; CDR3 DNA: TGTGCCAGCAGGTCAGGGGGTAGCGAGCAGTACTTC
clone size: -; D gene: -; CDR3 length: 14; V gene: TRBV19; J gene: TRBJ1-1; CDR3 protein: CASQPRGGRTEAFF; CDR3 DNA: TGTGCCAGCCAGCCCCGAGGGGGACGCACTGAAGCTTTCTTT
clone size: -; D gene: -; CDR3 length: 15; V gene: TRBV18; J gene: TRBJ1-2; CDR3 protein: CASSPIGQTNYGYTF; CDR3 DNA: TGTGCCAGCTCACCGATAGGACAGACTAACTATGGCTACACCTTC
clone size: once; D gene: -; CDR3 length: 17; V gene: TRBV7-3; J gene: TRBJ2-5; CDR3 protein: CASSLRRDWREQETQYF; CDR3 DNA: TGTGCCAGCAGCTTAAGGAGGGACTGGAGGGAGCAAGAGACCCAGTACTTC
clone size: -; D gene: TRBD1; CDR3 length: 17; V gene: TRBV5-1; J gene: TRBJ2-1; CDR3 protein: CASSLVGDRVLYNEQFF; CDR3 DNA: TGCGCCAGCAGCTTGGTAGGGGACAGGGTACTATACAATGAGCAGTTCTTC
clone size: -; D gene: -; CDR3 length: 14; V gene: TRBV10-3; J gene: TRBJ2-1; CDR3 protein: CAISAGTGENEQFF; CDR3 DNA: TGTGCCATCAGTGCGGGGACTGGGGAGAATGAGCAGTTCTTC
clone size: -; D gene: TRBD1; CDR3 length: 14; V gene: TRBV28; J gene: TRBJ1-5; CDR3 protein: CASSTGQDYQPQHF; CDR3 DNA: TGTGCCAGCAGTACGGGACAGGACTATCAGCCCCAGCATTTT
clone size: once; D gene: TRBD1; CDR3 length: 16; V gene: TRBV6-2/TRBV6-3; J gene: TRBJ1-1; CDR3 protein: CASSYDRGGLGTEAFF; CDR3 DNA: TGTGCCAGCAGTTACGACAGGGGTGGTTTGGGCACTGAAGCTTTCTTT
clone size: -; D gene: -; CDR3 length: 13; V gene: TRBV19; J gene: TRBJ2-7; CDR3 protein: CASSIAASYEQYF; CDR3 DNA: TGTGCCAGTAGTATCGCAGCGTCCTACGAGCAGTACTTC
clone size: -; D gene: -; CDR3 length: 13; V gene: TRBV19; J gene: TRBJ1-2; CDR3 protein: CASSISGNYGYTF; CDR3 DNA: TGTGCCAGTAGTATCAGCGGGAACTATGGCTACACCTTC
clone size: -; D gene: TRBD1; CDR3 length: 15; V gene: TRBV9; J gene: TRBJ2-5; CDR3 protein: CASSVTGGAGQTQYF; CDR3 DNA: TGTGCCAGCAGCGTAACAGGGGGCGCCGGGCAGACCCAGTACTTC
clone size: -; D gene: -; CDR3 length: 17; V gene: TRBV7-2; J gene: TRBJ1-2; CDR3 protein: CASSPGRIPPTNYGYTF; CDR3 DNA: TGTGCCAGCAGCCCCGGGAGGATCCCTCCTACTAACTATGGCTACACCTTC
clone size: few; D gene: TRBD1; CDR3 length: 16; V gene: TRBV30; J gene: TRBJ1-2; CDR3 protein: CAWGRQGTRDNYGYTF; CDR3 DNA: TGTGCCTGGGGCCGACAGGGGACGCGGGATAACTATGGCTACACCTTC
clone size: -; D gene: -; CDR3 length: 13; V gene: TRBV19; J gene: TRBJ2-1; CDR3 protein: CASSILGGNEQFF; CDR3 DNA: TGTGCCAGTAGTATACTGGGGGGTAATGAGCAGTTCTTC
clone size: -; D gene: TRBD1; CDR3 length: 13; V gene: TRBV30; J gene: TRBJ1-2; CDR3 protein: CACPEGADYGYTF; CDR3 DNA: TGTGCCTGCCCCGAGGGGGCGGACTATGGCTACACCTTC
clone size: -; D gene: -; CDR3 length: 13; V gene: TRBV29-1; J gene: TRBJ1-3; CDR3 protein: CSVADSSGNTIYF; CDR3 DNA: TGCAGCGTTGCGGACAGCTCTGGAAACACCATATATTTT
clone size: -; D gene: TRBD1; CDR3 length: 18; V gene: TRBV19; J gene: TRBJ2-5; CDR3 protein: CASSIGERTGGILETQYF; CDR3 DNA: TGTGCCAGTAGTATAGGGGAACGGACAGGGGGAATCTTGGAAACCCAGTACTTC
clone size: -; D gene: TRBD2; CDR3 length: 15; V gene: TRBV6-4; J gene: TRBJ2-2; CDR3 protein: CASSGLAGNTGELFF; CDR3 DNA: TGTGCCAGCAGTGGACTAGCGGGGAACACCGGGGAGCTGTTTTTT
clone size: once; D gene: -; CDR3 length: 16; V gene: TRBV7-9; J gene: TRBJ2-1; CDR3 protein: CASSPQRRGSIDEQFF; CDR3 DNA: TGTGCCAGCAGCCCCCAAAGGCGCGGCTCAATTGATGAGCAGTTCTTC
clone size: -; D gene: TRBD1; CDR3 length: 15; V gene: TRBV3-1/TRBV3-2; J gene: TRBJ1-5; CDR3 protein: CASSQEGQGGSAQHF; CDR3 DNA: TGTGCCAGCAGCCAAGAAGGGCAGGGGGGCTCGGCCCAGCATTTT
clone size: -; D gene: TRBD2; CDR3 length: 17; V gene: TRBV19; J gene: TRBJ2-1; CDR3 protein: CASSTRTSGRPRAEQFF; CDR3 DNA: TGTGCCAGTAGTACCCGGACTAGCGGGAGGCCCCGGGCTGAGCAGTTCTTC
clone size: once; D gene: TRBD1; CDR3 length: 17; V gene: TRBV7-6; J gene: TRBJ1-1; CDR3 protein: CASSPGVQGTGNTEAFF; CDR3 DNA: TGTGCCAGCAGCCCAGGGGTACAGGGGACGGGGAACACTGAAGCTTTCTTT
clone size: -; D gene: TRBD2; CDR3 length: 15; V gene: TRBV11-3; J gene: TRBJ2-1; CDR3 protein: CASSPGVAGHNEQFF; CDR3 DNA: TGTGCCAGCAGCCCCGGGGTAGCGGGCCACAATGAGCAGTTCTTC
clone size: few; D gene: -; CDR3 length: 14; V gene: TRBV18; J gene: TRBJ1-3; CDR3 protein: CASSRDISGNTIYF; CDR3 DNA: TGTGCCAGCTCACGGGACATCTCTGGAAACACCATATATTTT
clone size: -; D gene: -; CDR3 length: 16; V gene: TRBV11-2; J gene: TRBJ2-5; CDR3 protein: CASSPTRGHLQETQYF; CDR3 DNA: TGTGCCAGCAGCCCAACACGGGGACACCTCCAAGAGACCCAGTACTTC
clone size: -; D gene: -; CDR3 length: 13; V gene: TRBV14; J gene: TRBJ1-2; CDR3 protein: CASSQGAGPGYTF; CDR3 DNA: TGTGCCAGCAGCCAAGGGGCAGGGCCTGGCTACACCTTC
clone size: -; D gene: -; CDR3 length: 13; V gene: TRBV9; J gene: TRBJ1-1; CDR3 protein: CASSVRGQAEAFF; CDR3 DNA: TGTGCCAGCAGCGTGCGGGGGCAGGCTGAAGCTTTCTTT
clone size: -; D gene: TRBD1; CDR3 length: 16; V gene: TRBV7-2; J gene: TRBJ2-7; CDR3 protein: CASSSARQGAVDEQYF; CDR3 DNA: TGTGCCAGCAGCTCCGCTCGACAGGGGGCGGTCGACGAGCAGTACTTC
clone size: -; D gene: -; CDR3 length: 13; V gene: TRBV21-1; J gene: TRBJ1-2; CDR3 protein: CASSNPPEWGYTF; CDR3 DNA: TGTGCCAGCAGCAACCCCCCCGAGTGGGGCTACACCTTC
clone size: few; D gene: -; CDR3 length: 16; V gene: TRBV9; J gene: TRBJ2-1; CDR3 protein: CASSVDDYPPYNEQFF; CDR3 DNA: TGTGCCAGCAGCGTAGATGACTACCCTCCCTACAATGAGCAGTTCTTC
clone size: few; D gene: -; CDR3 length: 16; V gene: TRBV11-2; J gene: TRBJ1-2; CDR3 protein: CASSLVPGLRAYGYTF; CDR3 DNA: TGTGCCAGCAGCTTAGTTCCGGGACTAAGAGCCTATGGCTACACCTTC
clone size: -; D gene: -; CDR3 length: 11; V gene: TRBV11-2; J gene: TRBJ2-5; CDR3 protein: CASLVQETQYF; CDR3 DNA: TGTGCCAGCCTAGTTCAGGAGACCCAGTACTTC
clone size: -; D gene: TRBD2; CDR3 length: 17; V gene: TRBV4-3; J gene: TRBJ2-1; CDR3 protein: CASSQDRASGIGNEQFF; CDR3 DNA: TGCGCCAGCAGCCAAGATAGGGCTAGCGGGATCGGGAATGAGCAGTTCTTC
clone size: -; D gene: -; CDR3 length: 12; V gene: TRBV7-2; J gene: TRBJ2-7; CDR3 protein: CASNYGQGKGYF; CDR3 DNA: TGTGCCAGCAACTACGGGCAGGGGAAAGGGTACTTC
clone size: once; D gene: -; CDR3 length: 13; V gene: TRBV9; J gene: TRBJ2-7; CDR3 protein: CASSVVVGGEQYF; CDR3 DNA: TGTGCCAGCAGCGTAGTTGTTGGGGGGGAGCAGTACTTC
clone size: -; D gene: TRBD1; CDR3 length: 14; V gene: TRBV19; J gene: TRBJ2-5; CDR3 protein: CASRARQGRETQYF; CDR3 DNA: TGTGCCAGTAGGGCTCGACAGGGTCGGGAGACCCAGTACTTC
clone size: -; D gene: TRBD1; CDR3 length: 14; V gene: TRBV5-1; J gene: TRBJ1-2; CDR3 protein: CASSLAGGDYGYTF; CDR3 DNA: TGCGCCAGCAGCTTGGCAGGGGGAGACTATGGCTACACCTTC
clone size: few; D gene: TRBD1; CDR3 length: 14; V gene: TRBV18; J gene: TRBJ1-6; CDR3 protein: CASSPGTENSPLHF; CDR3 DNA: TGTGCCAGCTCACCGGGGACAGAAAATTCACCCCTCCACTTT
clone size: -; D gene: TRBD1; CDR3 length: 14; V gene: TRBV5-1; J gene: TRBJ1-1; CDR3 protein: CASRRARGDTEAFF; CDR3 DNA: TGCGCCAGCAGGAGGGCCAGGGGGGATACTGAAGCTTTCTTT
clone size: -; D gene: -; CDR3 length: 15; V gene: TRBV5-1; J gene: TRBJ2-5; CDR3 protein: CASSGVQGEGETQYF; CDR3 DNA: TGCGCCAGCAGCGGCGTACAGGGGGAGGGGGAGACCCAGTACTTC
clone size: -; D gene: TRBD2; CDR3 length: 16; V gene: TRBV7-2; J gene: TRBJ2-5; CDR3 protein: CASSLRVSGSGETQYF; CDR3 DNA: TGTGCCAGCAGCTTAAGGGTTAGCGGGAGCGGAGAGACCCAGTACTTC